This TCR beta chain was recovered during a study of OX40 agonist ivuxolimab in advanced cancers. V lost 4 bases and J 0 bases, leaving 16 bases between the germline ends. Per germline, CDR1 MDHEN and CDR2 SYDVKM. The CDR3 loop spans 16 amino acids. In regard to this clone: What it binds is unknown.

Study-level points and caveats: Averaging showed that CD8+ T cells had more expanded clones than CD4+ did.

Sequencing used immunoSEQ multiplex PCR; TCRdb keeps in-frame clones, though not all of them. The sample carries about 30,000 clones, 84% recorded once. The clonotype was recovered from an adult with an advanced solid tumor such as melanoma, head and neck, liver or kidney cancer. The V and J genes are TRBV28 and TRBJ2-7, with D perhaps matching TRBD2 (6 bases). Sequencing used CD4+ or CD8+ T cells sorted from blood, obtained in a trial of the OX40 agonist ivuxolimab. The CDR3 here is CASSSYFGRPSYEQYF. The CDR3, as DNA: TGTGCCAGCAGTTCCTATTTCGGGAGACCCTCCTACGAGCAGTACTTC.